Shown below are 3 T cell receptor beta chains from a single sample sequenced in a study of T cell responses to AZD1222 COVID-19 vaccine. Method: immunoSEQ multiplex PCR; TCRdb's copy keeps in-frame clones and lacks some. Seen here are roughly 120,000 clones, more than 75% observed once, and the top ten hold about 4%. Sequenced here: peripheral blood, sampled 28 days after the second AZD1222 dose. These receptors all come from an adult who received the AZD1222 COVID-19 vaccine.

This chain links TRBV7-3 with TRBJ2-1, with D possibly matching TRBD1 (7 bases). Germline V gene sequence: CDR1 SGHTA, CDR2 FQGTGA. V was pared by 0 bases and J by 7 bases, with 16 bases between. The CDR3 loop spans 16 amino acids. CDR3 bases: TGTGCCAGCAGCTTAACGAGCCAGGGGGGCGGGAATGAGCAGTTCTTC. The encoded protein is CASSLTSQGGGNEQFF.

The chain has TRBV7-9 and TRBJ2-3; TRBD1 or TRBD2 may be the D gene (5 bases each). The germline V gene encodes CDR1 SEHNR and CDR2 FQNEAQ (reference sequence). Trimming took 3 bases from V and 0 from J, leaving 22 bases between them. This CDR3 has 19 residues. As DNA, the CDR3 is TGTGCCAGCAGCTTGAAACCGGGACCTTCCACCTCTAGCACAGATACGCAGTATTTT. Its protein product is CASSLKPGPSTSSTDTQYF.

The chain links TRBV27 to TRBJ1-5; perhaps TRBD1 as D (5 bases). Germline CDR1 MNHEY, CDR2 SMNVEV (reference sequence). There are 15 residues in the CDR3. The V end was cut by 2 bases, the J end by 2 bases, with 10 bases between. CDR3 loop: CASSLTGARNQPQHF. CDR3 DNA: TGTGCCAGCAGTTTAACCGGGGCACGCAATCAGCCCCAGCATTTT.